Listed below are T cell receptor beta chains from one sample, sequenced in a study of cytomegalovirus exposure and HLA in healthy donors. The method was immunoSEQ multiplex PCR; TCRdb's version includes in-frame clones alone and lacks a portion of them. The sample has roughly 180,000 clones, about four fifths seen once. The sequenced sample consisted of PBMCs. The receptors originated from a man aged 25 to 40 in good health and CMV-seropositive. Each CDR3 is given with its conserved first and last residue. Each record gives: clone size, V gene, CDR3 length, J gene, D gene, CDR3 protein, CDR3 DNA. A D gene is named only where the DNA matches it firmly. A clone size is listed for some rows: how often the clone was seen (once, few, many), or a class if it is expanded.

>.|TRBV19|15|TRBJ2-4|TRBD1
CASSFRTGGGNIQYF
TGTGCCAGTAGTTTCCGGACAGGGGGGGGGAACATTCAGTACTTC
>.|TRBV7-2|18|TRBJ2-6|.
CASSLWGEGRSGANVLTF
TGTGCCAGCAGCTTATGGGGGGAAGGGCGATCTGGGGCCAACGTCCTGACTTTC
>.|TRBV4-1|17|TRBJ2-3|TRBD2
CASSQESLAPSTDTQYF
TGCGCCAGCAGCCAAGAATCACTAGCGCCTAGCACAGATACGCAGTATTTT
>.|TRBV30|17|TRBJ2-2|TRBD2
CAWRPIEREVNTGELFF
TGTGCCTGGAGGCCGATTGAGCGGGAGGTGAACACCGGGGAGCTGTTTTTT
>few|TRBV9|14|TRBJ1-1|TRBD1
CASSVAGDSTEAFF
TGTGCCAGCAGCGTAGCAGGGGACAGCACTGAAGCTTTCTTT
>.|TRBV7-2|13|TRBJ1-2|.
CASMGQGPYGYTF
TGTGCCAGCATGGGCCAGGGCCCGTATGGCTACACCTTC
>.|TRBV2|13|TRBJ1-5|.
CASSLDRSQPQHF
TGTGCCAGCAGTCTTGACAGGAGTCAGCCCCAGCATTTT
>.|TRBV4-2|15|TRBJ2-3|TRBD2
CASSRLAGHTDTQYF
TGTGCCAGCAGCCGACTAGCGGGACACACAGATACGCAGTATTTT
>.|TRBV29-1|14|TRBJ2-1|TRBD2
CSGTTSGESLGQFF
TGCAGCGGTACAACTAGCGGGGAGAGTTTGGGGCAGTTCTTC
>.|TRBV19|15|TRBJ2-1|TRBD2
CASSKIAGDYNEQFF
TGTGCCAGTAGTAAAATAGCGGGGGATTACAATGAGCAGTTCTTC
>.|TRBV6-5|14|TRBJ1-4|.
CASRLRTTNEKLFF
TGTGCCAGCAGGCTCAGAACAACTAATGAAAAACTGTTTTTT
>.|TRBV10-3|15|TRBJ2-3|TRBD2
CAIGAGDPPTDTQYF
TGTGCCATCGGGGCGGGGGACCCACCCACAGATACGCAGTATTTT
>.|TRBV5-6|14|TRBJ2-2|.
CASSIGLNTGELFF
TGTGCCAGCAGCATAGGACTGAACACCGGGGAGCTGTTTTTT
>.|TRBV27|13|TRBJ2-1|.
CASSLLGGTKQFF
TGTGCCAGCAGTTTATTGGGCGGGACGAAGCAGTTCTTC
>.|TRBV7-8|15|TRBJ1-1|TRBD1
CASSQEYRGGTEAFF
TGTGCCAGCAGCCAAGAATACAGGGGTGGGACTGAAGCTTTCTTT
>.|TRBV11-2|16|TRBJ2-4|.
CASRDIVSLAKNIQYF
TGTGCCAGCCGGGACATTGTATCCCTAGCCAAAAACATTCAGTACTTC
>.|TRBV15|14|TRBJ2-5|TRBD2
CATSRTSGRQTQYF
TGTGCCACCAGCCGGACTAGCGGGAGGCAGACCCAGTACTTC
>.|TRBV27|16|TRBJ2-3|.
CASSAPRGSRTDTQYF
TGTGCCAGCAGTGCCCCCCGCGGTTCCCGCACAGATACGCAGTATTTT
>.|TRBV19|16|TRBJ1-1|.
CASSYYGQQMNTEAFF
TGTGCCAGTAGTTACTACGGACAGCAAATGAACACTGAAGCTTTCTTT
>.|TRBV28|14|TRBJ2-4|.
CAVRTGLAKNIQYF
TGTGCCGTGCGCACAGGGTTAGCCAAAAACATTCAGTACTTC
>.|TRBV11-3|14|TRBJ1-1|.
CASSLHTGTTEAFF
TGCGCCAGCAGCCTTCACACCGGGACAACTGAAGCTTTCTTT
>.|TRBV11-3|15|TRBJ2-7|TRBD1
CASSLGDRFNYEQYF
TGTGCCAGCAGCTTGGGGGACAGGTTCAACTACGAGCAGTACTTC
>.|TRBV11-3|13|TRBJ2-7|.
CASSLERSYEQYF
TGTGCCAGCAGCTTAGAGCGATCCTACGAGCAGTACTTC
>.|TRBV18|14|TRBJ1-2|TRBD1
CASSPQGQNYGYTF
TGTGCCAGCTCACCACAGGGACAGAACTATGGCTACACCTTC
>.|TRBV28|17|TRBJ2-6|TRBD1
CATHGGQGAVGANVLTF
TGTGCCACTCACGGGGGCCAGGGGGCTGTTGGGGCCAACGTCCTGACTTTC
>few|TRBV7-3|14|TRBJ2-2|.
CASSLSGDTGELFF
TGTGCCAGCAGCTTAAGCGGTGACACCGGGGAGCTGTTTTTT
>.|TRBV9|15|TRBJ1-2|.
CASSVGEGLNYGYTF
TGTGCCAGCAGCGTAGGGGAGGGATTAAACTATGGCTACACCTTC
>.|TRBV6-1|15|TRBJ2-1|.
CASSSGNRALGEQFF
TGTGCCAGCAGTAGCGGGAACAGGGCCCTGGGGGAGCAGTTCTTC
>.|TRBV6-5|13|TRBJ2-2|.
CASSYSSSGELFF
TGTGCCAGCAGTTACTCGTCTAGCGGGGAGCTGTTTTTT
>.|TRBV7-9|14|TRBJ2-5|.
CASSLVQDQETQYF
TGTGCCAGCAGCTTAGTACAGGATCAAGAGACCCAGTACTTC
>.|TRBV5-1|14|TRBJ2-2|TRBD1
CASSRQGLGGELFF
TGCGCCAGCAGCAGACAGGGGCTCGGCGGGGAGCTGTTTTTT
>once|TRBV6-1|14|TRBJ2-7|.
CASAGTARWDEQYF
TGTGCCAGCGCGGGGACAGCCCGCTGGGACGAGCAGTACTTC
>.|TRBV6-5|13|TRBJ2-2|.
CASWAANTGELFF
TGTGCCAGCTGGGCCGCGAACACCGGGGAGCTGTTTTTT
>.|TRBV7-9|15|TRBJ2-7|TRBD2
CASSDSGNLSYEQYF
TGTGCCAGCTCAGATAGCGGGAATCTCTCCTACGAGCAGTACTTC
>.|TRBV7-3|15|TRBJ2-1|TRBD2
CASSLLAGEDNEQFF
TGTGCCAGCAGCTTATTAGCGGGAGAAGACAATGAGCAGTTCTTC
>.|TRBV6-6|15|TRBJ1-6|.
CASSYSKQGHSPLHF
TGTGCCAGCAGTTACTCGAAACAGGGTCACTCACCCCTCCACTTT
>.|TRBV5-6|17|TRBJ1-6|TRBD1
CASSSYAIRDRHSPLHF
TGTGCCAGCAGCTCTTACGCAATCCGGGACAGACATTCACCCCTCCACTTT
>.|TRBV25-1|15|TRBJ2-6|.
CASSERGSGANVLTF
TGTGCCAGCAGTGAAAGGGGGTCTGGGGCCAACGTCCTGACTTTC
>.|TRBV28|18|TRBJ1-1|.
CASSPVIPDSYLNTEAFF
TGTGCCAGCAGTCCCGTTATTCCCGATTCTTACTTGAACACTGAAGCTTTCTTT
>.|TRBV7-2|16|TRBJ2-7|TRBD1
CASSLEQTGGGYEQYF
TGTGCCAGCAGCTTAGAGCAGACAGGGGGGGGCTACGAGCAGTACTTC
>.|TRBV5-1|15|TRBJ1-5|TRBD1
CASSRTGTEDQPQHF
TGCGCCAGCAGCCGAACCGGGACAGAAGATCAGCCCCAGCATTTT
>.|TRBV29-1|14|TRBJ2-5|.
CSVVGAVYQETQYF
TGCAGCGTTGTGGGGGCCGTGTACCAAGAGACCCAGTACTTC
>.|TRBV18|13|TRBJ2-1|.
CASSPLRNNEQFF
TGTGCCAGCTCACCACTGCGCAACAATGAGCAGTTCTTC
>.|TRBV23-1|16|TRBJ1-1|.
CASSPRPTFKNTEAFF
TGCGCCAGCAGTCCCCGCCCGACATTTAAGAACACTGAAGCTTTCTTT
>.|TRBV25-1|16|TRBJ2-3|TRBD1
CASSDSLGQEADTQYF
TGTGCCAGCAGTGACTCCCTAGGACAGGAAGCTGATACGCAGTATTTT
>.|TRBV4-1|17|TRBJ2-3|.
CASSQEGTGSGTDTQYF
TGCGCCAGCAGCCAAGAGGGTACGGGGTCCGGCACAGATACGCAGTATTTT
>.|TRBV6-1|14|TRBJ1-4|.
CASSRTPTNEKLFF
TGTGCCAGCAGTCGGACACCAACTAATGAAAAACTGTTTTTT
>.|TRBV25-1|14|TRBJ1-2|.
CASSDRGNDYGYTF
TGTGCCAGCAGTGACAGGGGAAATGACTATGGCTACACCTTC